Described below is a single T cell receptor (beta chain) sequence and its context. Its cognate antigen is unknown. CDR3 length equals 14 residues. V was cut by 4 bases and J by 10 bases, with 18 bases left in between. Germline CDR1 is LGHNA and CDR2 is YNFKEQ. The data were obtained in a study of T-cell reconstitution after alpha-beta-depleted transplantation in children. The study, taken as a whole, reports: Expanded clones from the graft, numbering several hundred, reportedly supplied alpha-beta T cells about two months after transplant. Day-60 TCRbeta diversity that was high in some patients was derived from surviving recipient T cells and thymic progenitors. At one year after transplant, newly produced T cells mostly accounted for T-cell counts and diversity.

Construction of the TCRbeta library involved unique molecular identifiers. TCRdb analysed the PCR reads with MiXCR anew, one entry per CDR3 protein. This table has about 500,000 distinct CDR3 sequences, around 10% appearing once. The clonotype originates from a female patient aged 2-9 years who had a stem cell transplant for aplastic anemia, so the T cells may come from the graft donor. The chain recombines TRBV4-2 with TRBJ2-3, with D perhaps matching TRBD2 (6 bases). Sample: PBMCs, mostly from graft donor cells, taken 180 days after TCRalphabeta/CD19-depleted stem cell transplant. The CDR3 sequence is CASSPRERGRAQYF. In nucleotides, the CDR3 is TGTGCCAGCAGCCCCCGGGAGCGCGGGCGGGCGCAGTATTTT.